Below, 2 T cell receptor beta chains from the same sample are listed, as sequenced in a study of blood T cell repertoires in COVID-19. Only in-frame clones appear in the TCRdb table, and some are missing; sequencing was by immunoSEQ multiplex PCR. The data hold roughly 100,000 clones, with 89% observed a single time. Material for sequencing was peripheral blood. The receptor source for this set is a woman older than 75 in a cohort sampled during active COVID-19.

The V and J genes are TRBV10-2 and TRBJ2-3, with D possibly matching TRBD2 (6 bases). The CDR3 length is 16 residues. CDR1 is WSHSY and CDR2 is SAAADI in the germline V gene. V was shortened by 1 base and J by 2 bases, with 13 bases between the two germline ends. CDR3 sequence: CASSEYIAETTDTQYF. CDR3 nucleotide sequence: TGCGCCAGCAGTGAGTACATAGCGGAGACCACAGATACGCAGTATTTT.

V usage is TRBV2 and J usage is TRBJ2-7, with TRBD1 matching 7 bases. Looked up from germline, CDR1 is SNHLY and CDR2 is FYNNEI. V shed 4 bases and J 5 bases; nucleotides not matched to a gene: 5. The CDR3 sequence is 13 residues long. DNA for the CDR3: TGTGCCAGCAGTGGACAGGGATGGAACGAGCAGTACTTC. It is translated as CASSGQGWNEQYF.